The T cell receptor (beta chain) described here comes from a study of blood T cell repertoires in COVID-19. As handled by the study authors: Nucleated cell counts were estimated from reference gene primer amplification. The protocol was immunoSEQ multiplex PCR, while the TCRdb copy is restricted to in-frame clones and leaves out a portion. For V, J and clone size, that table is used; D and trimming come from the DNA. Seen here are under 250,000 clones, around 86% observed once, and the top ten hold approximately 6.2%. Germline lookup yields CDR1 MNHNY and CDR2 SVGAGI (reference sequence). Trimming took 6 bases from V and 1 from J; bases not matched to a gene: 10. The CDR3 contains 16 residues.

Sequencing used peripheral blood. The source of this sequence is an elderly woman with COVID-19, enrolled during active disease. The V gene is TRBV6-6, the J gene TRBJ1-2; 8 nucleotides line up with TRBD1. CDR3 protein: CASSLLSDRGNYGYTF. CDR3 DNA sequence: TGTGCCAGCAGCCTACTCAGTGACAGGGGTAACTATGGCTACACCTTC.